These 24 T cell receptor beta chains share one sample of origin, sequenced in a study of cytomegalovirus exposure and HLA in healthy donors (dated by TCRdb to about 2017). Libraries were constructed by the immunoSEQ multiplex PCR assay. For the multiplex PCR, a mixture combining 60 forward primers for TCR Vbeta segments and 13 reverse primers for TCR Jbeta segments was used. TCRdb limited this immuneACCESS table to in-frame rearrangements with V and J called. A share of clones is missing; checked studies link under half to unresolved V genes, and the rest is unexplained. The sample's table covers approximately 50,000 clones. 2.3% of the sample comes from the top ten. The material sequenced was PBMCs. All receptors come from a female donor in good health and CMV-seronegative.

The V call is TRBV6-4, the J call TRBJ2-1; D is uncertain. V gave up 4 bases and J gave up 5 bases, with 9 bases separating them. Germline V gene data show CDR1 as MRHNA and CDR2 as SNTAGT. The CDR3 totals 13 residues. In DNA form, the CDR3 reads TGTGCCAGCAGTGGAGGCCCAAACAATGAGCAGTTCTTC. This translates into CASSGGPNNEQFF.

This CDR3 is CASDIETSSYGYTF. DNA for the CDR3: TGTGCCAGCGATATTGAGACAAGCTCCTATGGCTACACCTTC. V is TRBV2 and J is TRBJ1-2; D gene ambiguous. Germline CDR1 reads SNHLY; CDR2 reads FYNNEI. The V end lost 8 bases, the J end lost 4 bases, and 17 bases lay between the germline ends. CDR3 length equals 14 residues.

J is TRBJ2-7 and V is TRBV7-9, with a possible D match to TRBD2 (5 bases). The CDR3 totals 15 residues. V was cut by 1 base and J by 4 bases, with 14 bases left in between. CDR1 SEHNR and CDR2 FQNEAQ come from the germline V gene (reference sequence). CDR3: CASSLEPGRGYEQYF. The CDR3 region has the DNA TGTGCCAGCAGCTTAGAGCCCGGTCGGGGATACGAGCAGTACTTC.

The V and J genes are TRBV20-1 and TRBJ1-2; D ambiguous. CDR3 length equals 10 residues. The germline gives CDR1 DFQATT, CDR2 SNEGSKA (reference sequence). V shed 4 bases and J shed 6 bases, with 6 bases lying between them. CDR3 DNA sequence: TGCAGTGCTACTCCTGATGGCTACACCTTC. It translates to CSATPDGYTF.

The chain uses TRBV18 and TRBJ2-1, with TRBD1 matching over 7 bases. CDR3 length: 15 amino acids. Trimming at V came to 3 bases and at J to 6 bases, leaving 8 bases not matched to a gene. CDR1 KGHSH and CDR2 LQKENI come from the germline V gene. CDR3 loop: CASSPPGQYINEQFF. CDR3 bases: TGTGCCAGCTCACCGCCGGGACAGTACATCAATGAGCAGTTCTTC.

The V and J genes are TRBV4-2 and TRBJ2-2; 7 bases line up with TRBD1. J lost 6 bases, V lost 3 bases, and 4 bases had no gene match. This CDR3 is 14 amino acids long. Germline values: CDR1 LGHNA, CDR2 YNFKEQ. The CDR3 here is CASSQAGTAGELFF. The CDR3 DNA follows: TGTGCCAGCAGCCAGGCCGGGACAGCCGGGGAGCTGTTTTTT.

This chain links TRBV6-1 with TRBJ2-6; no clear D gene. The V gene lost 2 bases and the J gene lost 0 bases, with 5 bases spanning the gap. Looked up from germline, CDR1 is MNHNS and CDR2 is SASEGT. The CDR3 runs to 15 residues. CDR3 residues: CASSERSSGANVLTF. The CDR3 DNA reads TGTGCCAGCAGTGAACGGAGCTCTGGGGCCAACGTCCTGACTTTC.

The chain joins TRBV11-3 to TRBJ2-5; D remains ambiguous. CDR1 is SGHNT, CDR2 YENEEA, per germline. V was trimmed by 2 bases and J by 2 bases, leaving 9 bases between them. The CDR3 is 14 residues long. The DNA for the CDR3 is TGTGCCAGCAGCTTAATGGCAGGTCAAGAGACCCAGTACTTC. Its translation is CASSLMAGQETQYF.

CDR3 region: CSAEEQETQYF. The CDR3 DNA reads TGCAGTGCTGAGGAGCAAGAGACCCAGTACTTC. The gene calls are TRBV20-1 and TRBJ2-5, with unresolved D. Germline V gene sequence: CDR1 DFQATT, CDR2 SNEGSKA (reference sequence). The length of the CDR3 is 11 residues. Trimming removed 5 bases at V and 2 bases at J, with 6 bases between.

V usage is TRBV7-2 and J usage is TRBJ2-5; 10 bases agree with TRBD2. Trimming removed 1 base from V and 4 bases from J; junction bases left unmatched: 3. Germline V gene sequence: CDR1 SGHTA, CDR2 FQGNSA. This CDR3 comprises 15 residues. The CDR3 spells CASSLGASGGETQYF. The CDR3 DNA follows: TGTGCCAGCAGCTTAGGTGCTAGCGGGGGAGAGACCCAGTACTTC.

This rearrangement joins TRBV6-6 to TRBJ2-7; 8 nucleotides agree with TRBD1. The CDR3 runs to 14 residues. The germline gives CDR1 MNHNY, CDR2 SVGAGI (reference sequence). V dropped 6 bases and J dropped 6; count of bases not matched to a gene: 10. CDR3 residues: CASSPNNRGSEQYF. CDR3 DNA sequence: TGTGCCAGCAGCCCGAACAACAGGGGGAGCGAGCAGTACTTC.

This chain uses TRBV9 with TRBJ2-2; 9 nucleotides line up with TRBD2. This CDR3 has 19 amino acids. Trimming took 4 bases from V and 2 from J; bases not matched to a gene: 15. Germline V CDR1 and CDR2: SGDLS, YYNGEE. As DNA, the CDR3 is TGTGCCAGCAGCTCGACGCACCGAGCGGGGGGCATCAACACCGGGGAGCTGTTTTTT. This translates into CASSSTHRAGGINTGELFF. Drawing the rest from reference TRBV9 and TRBJ2-2, the complete variable domain is DSGVTQTPKHLITATGQRVTLRCSPRSGDLSVYWYQQSLDQGLQFLIQYYNGEERAKGNILERFSAQQFPDLHSELNLSSLELGDSALYFCASSSTHRAGGINTGELFFGEGSRLTVL.

The rearrangement joins TRBV30 to TRBJ2-7; 7 bases map to TRBD2. With V trimmed by 3 bases and J by 9 bases, 5 bases remained unmatched. The CDR3 is made up of 11 amino acids. The germline V gene has CDR1 GTSNPN and CDR2 SVGIG (reference sequence). As DNA, the CDR3 is TGTGCCTGGAGGGGGAGGGGCGTGCAGTACTTC. The encoded protein is CAWRGRGVQYF.

J is TRBJ1-1 and V is TRBV6-5; D gene ambiguous. This CDR3 spans 13 amino acids. V gave up 7 bases and J gave up 2 bases, with 11 bases separating them. Germline CDR1 reads MNHEY; CDR2 reads SVGAGI. The CDR3 bases are TGTGCCAGCAATTTCGCGAGTAACACTGAAGCTTTCTTT. As protein: CASNFASNTEAFF.

The chain recombines TRBV2 with TRBJ2-2, with TRBD1 identical over 9 bases. CDR3 length: 17 amino acids. Germline trimming cut 0 bases from V and 4 bases from J; bases unmatched to any gene: 6. Germline V lookup: CDR1 SNHLY, CDR2 FYNNEI. The CDR3 DNA reads TGTGCCAGCAGTGAAGCGCGGGGGACAGGGTTCACCGGGGAGCTGTTTTTT. It yields the protein CASSEARGTGFTGELFF.

This chain connects TRBV12-5 to TRBJ1-6; D is uncertain. The length of the CDR3 is 17 residues. V was pared by 0 bases and J by 0 bases, with 9 bases between. Germline V gene data show CDR1 as LGHNT and CDR2 as FRNRAP. CDR3 residues: CASGLVLRPSYNSPLHF. The CDR3 DNA sequence: TGTGCTAGTGGTTTGGTATTGCGTCCCTCCTATAATTCACCCCTCCACTTT. Variable domain in full (rest from reference TRBV12-5 and TRBJ1-6): DARVTQTPRHKVTEMGQEVTMRCQPILGHNTVFWYRQTMMQGLELLAYFRNRAPLDDSGMPKDRFSAEMPDATLATLKIQPSEPRDSAVYFCASGLVLRPSYNSPLHFGNGTRLTVT.

This rearrangement joins TRBV2 to TRBJ1-1; TRBD1 matches at 7 bases. Germline CDR1 and CDR2: SNHLY and FYNNEI. V dropped 11 bases and J dropped 5; count of bases not matched to a gene: 11. The CDR3 length is 13 residues. CDR3 residues: CASSTGVGTEAFF. CDR3 DNA sequence: TGTGCCTCATCAACAGGGGTAGGGACTGAAGCTTTCTTT.

J is TRBJ2-3 and V is TRBV28; possibly TRBD2 for D (5 bases). The CDR3 runs to 15 residues. CDR1 and CDR2 from the germline V gene are MDHEN and SYDVKM. The germline V and J ends were trimmed by 3 bases and 4 bases, with 14 bases remaining between them. The chain's CDR3 is CASSLRRNSADTQYF. CDR3 coding DNA: TGTGCCAGCAGTTTGCGGAGGAATAGCGCAGATACGCAGTATTTT.

The chain carries TRBV7-9 and TRBJ1-1; TRBD1 might be the D (5 bases). V gave up 5 bases and J gave up 2 bases, with 9 bases separating them. Germline V gene data show CDR1 as SEHNR and CDR2 as FQNEAQ (reference sequence). This CDR3 has 13 residues. In nucleotides, the CDR3 is TGTGCCAGCAGCCTGACAGTTAACACTGAAGCTTTCTTT. It is translated as CASSLTVNTEAFF.

The chain recombines TRBV10-3 with TRBJ2-2; tentative D call: TRBD1 (6 bases). The CDR3 is 15 residues long. Germline lookup yields CDR1 ENHRY and CDR2 SYGVKD. The V and J ends lost 6 bases and 0 bases respectively, with 11 bases between them. The CDR3 DNA sequence: TGTGCCATCAGATCCGGGACAACGAACACCGGGGAGCTGTTTTTT. Amino acids: CAIRSGTTNTGELFF.

The J gene is TRBJ1-3, the V gene TRBV7-8; TRBD1 aligns across 8 bases. V trimming: 5 bases; J trimming: 3 bases; junction bases outside the gene matches: 12. This CDR3 has 17 amino acids. Germline V CDR1 and CDR2: SGHVS, FQNEAQ. Here the CDR3 DNA reads TGTGCCAGCAGCCTCCCGGGGGACAGGTGGTATGGAAACACCATATATTTT. Translation: CASSLPGDRWYGNTIYF.

V gene TRBV29-1 combines with J gene TRBJ1-2; 7 bases line up with TRBD1. This CDR3 has 14 amino acids. Germline V lookup: CDR1 SQVTM, CDR2 ANQGSEA. Trimming took 7 bases from V and 4 from J; bases not matched to a gene: 12. CDR3 amino acids: CSALNTGVGYGYTF. Here the CDR3 DNA reads TGCAGCGCTCTGAATACAGGGGTGGGCTATGGCTACACCTTC.

The chain joins TRBV6-5 to TRBJ2-2; 7 nucleotides line up with TRBD1. J lost 0 bases, V lost 6 bases, and 4 bases had no gene match. The germline V gene encodes CDR1 MNHEY and CDR2 SVGAGI. The CDR3 runs 15 residues. CDR3: CASSRGGPNTGELFF. The CDR3, as DNA: TGTGCCAGCAGCCGAGGGGGCCCGAACACCGGGGAGCTGTTTTTT.

The gene calls are TRBV30 and TRBJ1-2; 8 positions match TRBD1. The CDR3 extends over 13 amino acids. The junction had 5 bases not matched to a gene; V was cut back by 4 bases and J by 4 bases. Looked up from germline, CDR1 is GTSNPN and CDR2 is SVGIG (reference sequence). The CDR3 sequence: CAWNRDRPYGYTF. The DNA for the CDR3 is TGTGCCTGGAACAGGGACAGGCCCTATGGCTACACCTTC.